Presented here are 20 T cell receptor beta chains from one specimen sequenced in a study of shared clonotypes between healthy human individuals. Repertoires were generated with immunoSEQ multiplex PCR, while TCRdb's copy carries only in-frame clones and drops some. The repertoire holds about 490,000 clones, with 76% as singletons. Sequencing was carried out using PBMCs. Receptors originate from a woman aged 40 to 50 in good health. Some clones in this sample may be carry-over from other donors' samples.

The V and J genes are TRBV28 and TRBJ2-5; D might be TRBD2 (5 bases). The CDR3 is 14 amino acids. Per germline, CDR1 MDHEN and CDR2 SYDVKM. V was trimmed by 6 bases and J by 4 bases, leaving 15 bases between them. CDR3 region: CASSPPRGRETQYF. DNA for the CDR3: TGTGCCAGCAGCCCTCCACGGGGAAGAGAGACCCAGTACTTC.

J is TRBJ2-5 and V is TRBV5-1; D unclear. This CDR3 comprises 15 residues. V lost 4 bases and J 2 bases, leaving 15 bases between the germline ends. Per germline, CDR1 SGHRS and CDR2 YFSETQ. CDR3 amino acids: CASSPTFPGQETQYF. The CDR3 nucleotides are TGCGCCAGCAGCCCCACCTTCCCCGGACAAGAGACCCAGTACTTC.

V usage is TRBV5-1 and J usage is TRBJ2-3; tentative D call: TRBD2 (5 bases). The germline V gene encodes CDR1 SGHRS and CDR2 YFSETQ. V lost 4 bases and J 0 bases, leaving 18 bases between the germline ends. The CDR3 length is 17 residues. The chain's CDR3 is CASSLYGGTGSTDTQYF. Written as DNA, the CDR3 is TGCGCCAGCAGCCTATACGGTGGAACGGGAAGCACAGATACGCAGTATTTT.

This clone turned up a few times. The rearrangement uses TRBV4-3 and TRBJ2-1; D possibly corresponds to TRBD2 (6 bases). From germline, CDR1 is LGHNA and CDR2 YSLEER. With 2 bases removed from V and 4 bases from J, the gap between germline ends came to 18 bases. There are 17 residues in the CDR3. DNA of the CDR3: TGCGCCAGCAGCCAAAGTGGTAGCGGTGAGCCTTACAATGAGCAGTTCTTC. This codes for CASSQSGSGEPYNEQFF.

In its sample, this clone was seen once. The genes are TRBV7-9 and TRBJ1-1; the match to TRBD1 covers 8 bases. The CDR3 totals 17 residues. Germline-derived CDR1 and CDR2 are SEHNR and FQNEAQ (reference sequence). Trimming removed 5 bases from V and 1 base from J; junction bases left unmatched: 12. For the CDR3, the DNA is TGTGCCAGCAGCCCCCGGAGCGGACAGGGCTCGAACACTGAAGCTTTCTTT. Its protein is CASSPRSGQGSNTEAFF. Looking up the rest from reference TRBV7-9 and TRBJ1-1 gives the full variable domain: DTGVSQNPRHKITKRGQNVTFRCDPISEHNRLYWYRQTLGQGPEFLTYFQNEAQLEKSRLLSDRFSAERPKGSFSTLEIQRTEQGDSAMYLCASSPRSGQGSNTEAFFGQGTRLTVV.

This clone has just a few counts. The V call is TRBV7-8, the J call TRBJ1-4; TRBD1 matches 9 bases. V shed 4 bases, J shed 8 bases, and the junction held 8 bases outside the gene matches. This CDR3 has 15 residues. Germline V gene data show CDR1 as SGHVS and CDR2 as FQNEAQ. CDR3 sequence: CASSSYRGRREKLFF. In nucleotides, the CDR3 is TGTGCCAGCAGCTCGTACAGGGGGCGTAGGGAAAAACTGTTTTTT.

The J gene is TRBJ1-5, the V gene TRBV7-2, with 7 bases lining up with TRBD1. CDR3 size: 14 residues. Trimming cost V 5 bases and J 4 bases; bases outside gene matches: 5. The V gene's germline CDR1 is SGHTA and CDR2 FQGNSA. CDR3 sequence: CASSPRTGNQPQHF. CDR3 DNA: TGTGCCAGCAGCCCGCGGACAGGTAATCAGCCCCAGCATTTT.

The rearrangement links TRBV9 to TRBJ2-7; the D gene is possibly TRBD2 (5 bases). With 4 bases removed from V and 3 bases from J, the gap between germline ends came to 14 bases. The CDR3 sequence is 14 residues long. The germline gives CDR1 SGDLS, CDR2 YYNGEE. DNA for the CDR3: TGTGCCAGCAGCACAGAAGCGGTGGACTACGAGCAGTACTTC. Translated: CASSTEAVDYEQYF.

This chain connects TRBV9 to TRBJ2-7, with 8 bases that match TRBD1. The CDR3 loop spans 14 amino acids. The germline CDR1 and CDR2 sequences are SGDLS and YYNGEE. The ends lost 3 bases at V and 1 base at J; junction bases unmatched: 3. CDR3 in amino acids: CASSEGQDSYEQYF. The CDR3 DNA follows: TGTGCCAGCAGCGAGGGACAGGATTCCTACGAGCAGTACTTC.

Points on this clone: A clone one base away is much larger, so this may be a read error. In DNA, the CDR3 is TGTGCCAGCAGATACACCGGGGAGCTGTTTTTT. Amino acid sequence: CASRYTGELFF. The rearrangement joins TRBV6-6 to TRBJ2-2; D uncertain. CDR1 MNHNY and CDR2 SVGAGI come from the germline V gene (reference sequence). The CDR3 spans 11 residues. Trimming shortened V by 6 bases and J by 3 bases, and 2 bases separated the two germline ends.

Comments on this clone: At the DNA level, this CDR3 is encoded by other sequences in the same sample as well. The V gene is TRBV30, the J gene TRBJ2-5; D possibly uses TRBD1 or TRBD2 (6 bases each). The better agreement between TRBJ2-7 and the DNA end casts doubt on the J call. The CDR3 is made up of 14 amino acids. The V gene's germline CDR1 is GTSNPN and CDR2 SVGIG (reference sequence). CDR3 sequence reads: CAWSVGGLSYEQYF. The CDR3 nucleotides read TGTGCCTGGAGTGTAGGGGGACTCTCCTACGAGCAGTACTTC.

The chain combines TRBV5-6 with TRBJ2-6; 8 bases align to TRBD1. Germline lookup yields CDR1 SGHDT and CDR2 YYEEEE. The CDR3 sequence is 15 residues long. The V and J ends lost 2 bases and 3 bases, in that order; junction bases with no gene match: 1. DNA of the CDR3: TGTGCCAGCAGCTTAGGACAGGGTGGGGCCAACGTCCTGACTTTC. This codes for CASSLGQGGANVLTF.

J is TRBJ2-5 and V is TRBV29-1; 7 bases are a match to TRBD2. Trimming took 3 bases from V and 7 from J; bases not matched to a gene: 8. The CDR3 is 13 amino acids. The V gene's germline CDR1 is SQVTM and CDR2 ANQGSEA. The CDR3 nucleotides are TGCAGCGTTGAGGAGACTAGCTCGGGGACCCAGTACTTC. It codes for CSVEETSSGTQYF. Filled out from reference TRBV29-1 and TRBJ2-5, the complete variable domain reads SAVISQKPSRDICQRGTSLTIQCQVDSQVTMMFWYRQQPGQSLTLIATANQGSEATYESGFVIDKFPISRPNLTFSTLTVSNMSPEDSSIYLCSVEETSSGTQYFGPGTRLLVL.

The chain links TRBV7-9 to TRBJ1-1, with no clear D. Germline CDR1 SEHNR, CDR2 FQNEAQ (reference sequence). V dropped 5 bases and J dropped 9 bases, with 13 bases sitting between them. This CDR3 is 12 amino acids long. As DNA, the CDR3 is TGTGCCAGCAGCCAACGTGGGTTGCAAGCTTTCTTT. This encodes CASSQRGLQAFF.

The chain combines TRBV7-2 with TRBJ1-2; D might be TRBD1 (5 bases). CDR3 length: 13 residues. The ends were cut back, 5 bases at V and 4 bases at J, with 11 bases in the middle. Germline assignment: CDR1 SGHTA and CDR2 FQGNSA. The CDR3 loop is CASSPLDSYGYTF. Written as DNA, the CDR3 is TGTGCCAGCAGCCCACTTGACAGCTATGGCTACACCTTC.

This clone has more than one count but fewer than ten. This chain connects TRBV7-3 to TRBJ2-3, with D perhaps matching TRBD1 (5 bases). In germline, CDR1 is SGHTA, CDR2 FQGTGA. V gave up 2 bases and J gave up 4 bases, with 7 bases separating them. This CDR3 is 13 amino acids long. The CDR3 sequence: CASSLVGADTQYF. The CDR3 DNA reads TGTGCCAGCAGCTTAGTAGGGGCAGATACGCAGTATTTT.

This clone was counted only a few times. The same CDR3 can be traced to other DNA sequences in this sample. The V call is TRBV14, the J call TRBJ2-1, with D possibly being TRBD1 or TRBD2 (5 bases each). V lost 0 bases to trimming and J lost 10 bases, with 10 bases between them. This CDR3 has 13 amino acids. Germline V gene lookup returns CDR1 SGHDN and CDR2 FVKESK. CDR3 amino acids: CASSQDGWGEQFF. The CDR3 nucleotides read TGTGCCAGCAGCCAAGATGGCTGGGGGGAGCAGTTCTTC.

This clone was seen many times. CDR3 DNA sequence: TGTGCCAGCAGCCAAGAGCAAATGCGGGGCTACACCTTC. As protein: CASSQEQMRGYTF. The V gene is TRBV14, the J gene TRBJ1-2; no clear D. The length of the CDR3 is 13 residues. The germline gives CDR1 SGHDN, CDR2 FVKESK. The V end lost 0 bases, the J end lost 8 bases, and 10 bases lay between the germline ends.

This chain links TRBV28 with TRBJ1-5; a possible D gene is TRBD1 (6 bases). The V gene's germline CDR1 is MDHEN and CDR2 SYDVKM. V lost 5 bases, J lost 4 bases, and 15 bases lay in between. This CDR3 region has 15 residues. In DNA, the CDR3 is TGTGCCAGCAGTGCCCACGGGACAATTAATCAGCCCCAGCATTTT. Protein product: CASSAHGTINQPQHF.

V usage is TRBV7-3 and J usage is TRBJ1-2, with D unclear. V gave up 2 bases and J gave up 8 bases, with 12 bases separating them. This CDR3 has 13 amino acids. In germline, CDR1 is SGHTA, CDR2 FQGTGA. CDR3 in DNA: TGTGCCAGCAGCTTACCCGGGGTTTTCGGCTACACCTTC. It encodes CASSLPGVFGYTF.